What follows are 23 T cell receptor beta chains derived from one specimen sequenced in a study of T cells in Graves' hyperthyroidism and ophthalmopathy (dated by TCRdb to between 2018 and 2021). The library was prepared using multiplex PCR. Sequencing took place on an Illumina HiSeq 2000. Amplification of TCR beta CDR3 regions was carried out from RNA transcripts. A first-round RT-PCR of the TCR CDR3 used the HTBI primer set with the Qiagen OneStep RT-PCR kit. The public reads were reanalyzed by TCRdb: fastp trimming at Q25, MiXCR alignment, in-frame beta chains only. CDR3 protein sequences are deduplicated, and each keeps its most common genes and DNA. Within this sample are roughly 630,000 distinct CDR3 sequences, with approximately 14% of them counted one time only. The top ten clones comprise 6.5% to 8% of the sample. The sequenced sample was blood. The receptors derive from a woman in her 30s with Graves' hyperthyroidism.

In its sample, this clonotype was seen many times. The chain combines TRBV20-1 with TRBJ2-3, with 7 bases aligning to TRBD2. The ends lost 6 bases at V and 6 bases at J; junction bases unmatched: 12. In germline, CDR1 is DFQATT, CDR2 SNEGSKA (reference sequence). This CDR3 spans 14 amino acids. In DNA form, the CDR3 reads TGCAGTGCAGGTGGACTAGATGGGCGGGATACGCAGTATTTT. This translates into CSAGGLDGRDTQYF.

V is TRBV20-1 and J is TRBJ2-1; 15 bases fit TRBD2. The CDR3 is 19 residues long. J lost 0 bases, V lost 7 bases, and 13 bases had no gene match. Germline V gene lookup returns CDR1 DFQATT and CDR2 SNEGSKA (reference sequence). CDR3 region: CSVSTGTSGRTSSYNEQFF. The CDR3 nucleotides are TGCAGTGTCAGTACCGGGACTAGCGGGAGGACGAGCTCCTACAATGAGCAGTTCTTC.

This clonotype was counted many times. J is TRBJ2-1 and V is TRBV6-1; tentatively, D is TRBD2 (5 bases). The CDR3 is 16 amino acids. In germline, CDR1 is MNHNS, CDR2 SASEGT. V dropped 1 base and J dropped 6 bases, with 16 bases sitting between them. The CDR3, as DNA: TGTGCCAGCAGTGAAGAGGGATGGCGGGTGGGCAATGAGCAGTTCTTC. Translating it yields CASSEEGWRVGNEQFF.

Ten or more counts support this clonotype. The rearrangement links TRBV6-5 to TRBJ2-1, with a possible D match to TRBD2 (6 bases). The V and J ends lost 2 bases and 6 bases respectively, with 17 bases between them. Germline V gene sequence: CDR1 MNHEY, CDR2 SVGAGI. The CDR3 covers 16 residues. The chain's CDR3 is CASSYAGAPGSNEQFF. Here the CDR3 DNA reads TGTGCCAGCAGTTACGCGGGTGCTCCCGGGAGCAATGAGCAGTTCTTC.

Comment on this clonotype: At one end, the junction sequence differs from germline, possibly due to a read error. The J gene is TRBJ2-7, the V gene TRBV7-2; D remains ambiguous. The CDR3 totals 13 residues. Germline CDR1 and CDR2: SGHTA and FQGNSA. CDR3 sequence (DNA): TGCGCCAGCAGCCAACAACAACTTGGCGAGCAGTACTTC. It specifies CASSQQQLGEQYF.

The rearrangement joins TRBV14 to TRBJ2-7; D is possibly TRBD2 (6 bases). The germline gives CDR1 SGHDN, CDR2 FVKESK. CDR3 length equals 19 residues. V lost 6 bases and J 2 bases, leaving 29 bases between the germline ends. CDR3 nucleotides: TGTGCCAGCAGTCTCCAAGGAGGAGGGCCCGGTGGGGGGACCTACGAGCAGTACTTC. This sequence encodes CASSLQGGGPGGGTYEQYF.

This clonotype was observed at least ten times. This rearrangement joins TRBV30 to TRBJ2-6; D gene unclear. Germline V lookup: CDR1 GTSNPN, CDR2 SVGIG (reference sequence). Between the trimmed V and J ends, which lost 7 bases and 2 bases, there was a span of 6 bases. This CDR3 is built from 12 residues. The CDR3 spells CASYPGANVLTF. The CDR3 DNA sequence: TGTGCCTCCTACCCTGGGGCCAACGTCCTGACTTTC.

The chain has TRBV7-9 and TRBJ1-2, with D uncertain. The germline V gene has CDR1 SEHNR and CDR2 FQNEAQ (reference sequence). The CDR3 totals 13 residues. V dropped 2 bases and J dropped 8 bases, with 12 bases sitting between them. The CDR3 DNA reads TGTGCCAGCAGCTTACCTTCGGGTTTCGGCTACACCTTC. Translating gives CASSLPSGFGYTF.

This clonotype was counted ten times or more. The rearrangement uses TRBV20-1 and TRBJ2-2; D is uncertain. Germline-derived CDR1 and CDR2 are DFQATT and SNEGSKA (reference sequence). Trimming removed 3 bases at V and 4 bases at J, with 9 bases between. The length of the CDR3 is 13 residues. CDR3 in amino acids: CSARGSGTGELFF. The CDR3 DNA is TGCAGTGCTAGGGGCTCTGGCACCGGGGAGCTGTTTTTT.

The chain carries TRBV3-1 and TRBJ2-1; 15 bases line up with TRBD2. CDR3 length: 17 amino acids. The germline gives CDR1 LGHDT, CDR2 YNNKEL (reference sequence). Unmatched junction bases numbered 5, after V lost 0 bases and J lost 8 bases. For the CDR3, the DNA is TGTGCCAGCAGCCAAGATGGGACTAGCGGGAGGTGGGATGAGCAGTTCTTC. It specifies CASSQDGTSGRWDEQFF.

This clonotype appeared a few times. J is TRBJ2-1 and V is TRBV5-6; 8 bases map to TRBD2. In germline, CDR1 is SGHDT, CDR2 YYEEEE. V lost 1 base and J lost 7; bases outside the gene matches: 16. The CDR3 length is 18 residues. The CDR3 sequence: CASSLLSVLAGIVNEQFF. The CDR3 DNA follows: TGTGCCAGCAGCTTGCTTAGTGTATTAGCGGGAATTGTTAATGAGCAGTTCTTC.

This clonotype appeared many times. The chain combines TRBV18 with TRBJ2-1, with 7 bases that match TRBD1. Germline CDR1 and CDR2: KGHSH and LQKENI. This CDR3 is 15 amino acids long. Losses at the gene ends were 5 bases for V and 4 bases for J; bases not matched to a gene: 8. The CDR3 region has the DNA TGTGCCAGCTCAGTTAGGGGGCTAGTATACAATGAGCAGTTCTTC. Translation: CASSVRGLVYNEQFF.

This clonotype has a handful of counts. The chain employs TRBV18 and TRBJ2-2, with D maybe TRBD1 (5 bases). Trimming cost V 0 bases and J 5 bases, with 13 bases left between them. The CDR3 totals 16 residues. Looked up from germline, CDR1 is KGHSH and CDR2 is LQKENI. The CDR3 sequence is CASSPPESGRTGELFF. The CDR3 region has the DNA TGTGCCAGCTCACCACCGGAGTCAGGGCGAACCGGGGAGCTGTTTTTT.

This clonotype was seen repeatedly, ten times or more. This chain links TRBV7-2 with TRBJ1-2, with 7 bases identical to TRBD1. V lost 8 bases and J lost 2; bases outside the gene matches: 5. The CDR3 length is 13 residues. Germline V gene data show CDR1 as SGHTA and CDR2 as FQGNSA. The CDR3: CASAAGGNYGYTF. Here the CDR3 DNA reads TGTGCCAGCGCCGCAGGGGGGAACTATGGCTACACCTTC.

In this sample, this clonotype turned up many times. This chain joins TRBV5-5 and TRBJ2-3, with unresolved D. Germline V gives CDR1 SGHKS, CDR2 YYEKEE (reference sequence). The CDR3 is made up of 16 amino acids. V was clipped by 0 bases and J by 6 bases, with 17 bases between them. This CDR3 is CASSLAPVSRTDTQYF. CDR3 bases: TGTGCCAGCAGCTTGGCTCCGGTCTCAAGAACGGATACGCAGTATTTT.

This clonotype was seen at least ten times. The V and J genes are TRBV7-8 and TRBJ2-5, with TRBD1 as a possible D gene (6 bases). With 10 bases removed from V and 5 bases from J, the gap between germline ends came to 17 bases. CDR3 length: 13 amino acids. Per germline, CDR1 SGHVS and CDR2 FQNEAQ. In DNA, the CDR3 is TGTGCCACCCTCGTGGGGGCAGGTGAGACCCAGTACTTC. Its protein product is CATLVGAGETQYF.

This clonotype has only a few counts. The chain employs TRBV7-9 and TRBJ2-1; TRBD2 matches at 14 bases. V gave up 6 bases and J gave up 1 base; unmatched junction bases: 14. The CDR3 loop spans 20 amino acids. Germline-derived CDR1 and CDR2 are SEHNR and FQNEAQ (reference sequence). The chain's CDR3 is CASRQLGAGTSGRSYNEQFF. CDR3 bases: TGTGCCAGCAGACAATTGGGAGCCGGGACTAGCGGGAGATCCTACAATGAGCAGTTCTTC. Based on the CDR3 plus reference TRBV7-9 and TRBJ2-1, the full variable domain is DTGVSQNPRHKITKRGQNVTFRCDPISEHNRLYWYRQTLGQGPEFLTYFQNEAQLEKSRLLSDRFSAERPKGSFSTLEIQRTEQGDSAMYLCASRQLGAGTSGRSYNEQFFGPGTRLTVL.

This clonotype was recorded at least ten times. The J gene is TRBJ2-7, the V gene TRBV18, with D maybe TRBD1 (5 bases). The CDR3 is 15 amino acids. Trimming removed 2 bases from V and 4 bases from J, with 15 bases in between. Germline V CDR1 and CDR2: KGHSH, LQKENI. In DNA form, the CDR3 reads TGTGCCAGCTCACCATCTCCCCGTGGGGCGTACGAGCAGTACTTC. This codes for CASSPSPRGAYEQYF.

V is TRBV4-1 and J is TRBJ2-3; D is ambiguous. Germline assignment: CDR1 MGHRA and CDR2 YSYEKL. CDR3 length equals 13 residues. V was shortened by 2 bases and J by 6 bases, with 9 bases between the two germline ends. This CDR3 is CASSQHYQDTQYF. CDR3 nucleotides: TGCGCCAGCAGCCAACACTACCAGGATACGCAGTATTTT.

This clonotype was observed at least ten times. J is TRBJ2-1 and V is TRBV10-3; tentatively, D is TRBD2 (8 bases). CDR1 is ENHRY and CDR2 is SYGVKD in the germline V gene. This CDR3 is 16 amino acids long. V was trimmed by 7 bases and J by 0 bases, leaving 16 bases between them. In DNA, the CDR3 is TGTGCCATCACCGGGGGGGGGGACAGCTCCTACAATGAGCAGTTCTTC. Protein product: CAITGGGDSSYNEQFF.

At least ten counts were recorded for this clonotype. The gene calls are TRBV7-2 and TRBJ1-1; D remains ambiguous. The V end was cut by 1 base, the J end by 0 bases, with 12 bases between. CDR1 is SGHTA and CDR2 is FQGNSA in the germline V gene. The CDR3 sequence is 16 residues long. The CDR3 DNA reads as TGTGCCAGCAGCTTAGAAAGCCAAGCCTTGAACACTGAAGCTTTCTTT. Protein sequence: CASSLESQALNTEAFF.

At least ten counts were recorded for this clonotype. The chain recombines TRBV11-3 with TRBJ2-3; weak D call: TRBD2 (7 bases). This CDR3 is built from 15 residues. Trimming pared 0 bases from V and 2 bases from J, leaving 9 bases between. Per germline, CDR1 SGHNT and CDR2 YENEEA. The CDR3 reads CASSLDGGATDTQYF. As DNA, the CDR3 is TGTGCCAGCAGCTTAGATGGGGGGGCCACAGATACGCAGTATTTT.

This clonotype was recorded a few times. A much larger clone lies a single base off, so this may be a read error. Written as DNA, the CDR3 is TGTGCCAGCAGCCGACTTGGGAGCAGGAATGGAAACACCATATATTTT. Its protein is CASSRLGSRNGNTIYF. This rearrangement joins TRBV3-1 to TRBJ1-3, with D unresolved. CDR1 and CDR2 (germline): LGHDT, YNNKEL (reference sequence). Trimming removed 4 bases at V and 3 bases at J, with 16 bases between. This CDR3 comprises 16 residues.